A selection of T cell receptor beta chains follows, all from one sample in a study of control samples from healthy donors and cancer patients. Clones were read by immunoSEQ multiplex PCR, and TCRdb kept only the in-frame ones, dropping some. The top ten hold around 13% of the sample, which has 110,000 to 150,000 clones, approximately 94% seen once. The sequenced sample consisted of blood. Source of these receptors: a man aged 35 to 55 in good health. Both conserved end residues are part of each CDR3. Fields, in order: V gene, J gene, clone size, D gene, CDR3 DNA, CDR3 protein. The D gene is left open where the match is weak. Size values are once, few and many counts, or a class for expanded clones, and some rows have none.

V: TRBV13
J: TRBJ1-2
size: NA
D: TRBD1
DNA: TGTGCCAGCACCAAACGCCCGGGACAGGGCCCTTATGGCTACACCTTC
CDR3: CASTKRPGQGPYGYTF

V: TRBV28
J: TRBJ1-6
size: NA
D: NA
DNA: TGTGCCAGCAGTCCTAAGTATAATTTTGGGGTCCACTTT
CDR3: CASSPKYNFGVHF

V: TRBV23-1
J: TRBJ1-2
size: NA
D: NA
DNA: TGCGCCAGCAGTCAAACGACGGGGGGCCTTGGCTACACCTTC
CDR3: CASSQTTGGLGYTF

V: TRBV7-9
J: TRBJ2-1
size: NA
D: NA
DNA: TGTGCCAGCAGCCCGCCACAGGAAATCTCCTACAATGAGCAGTTCTTC
CDR3: CASSPPQEISYNEQFF

V: TRBV27
J: TRBJ2-1
size: once
D: TRBD2
DNA: TGTGCCAGCAGTCCAAGGGTAGCGGGAGGTGGCAATGAGCAGTTCTTC
CDR3: CASSPRVAGGGNEQFF

V: TRBV5-6
J: TRBJ1-1
size: NA
D: TRBD1
DNA: TGTGCCAGCAGTCCGGGACAGGGACCTGAAGCTTTCTTT
CDR3: CASSPGQGPEAFF

V: TRBV27
J: TRBJ1-2
size: NA
D: NA
DNA: TGTGCCAGCAGTTTATTTGGGGGGCAGAATGGCTACACCTTC
CDR3: CASSLFGGQNGYTF

V: TRBV2
J: TRBJ2-2
size: NA
D: NA
DNA: TGTGCCAGCGGGGGTCGGGTGAACACCGGGGAGCTGTTTTTT
CDR3: CASGGRVNTGELFF

V: TRBV7-9
J: TRBJ2-1
size: NA
D: NA
DNA: TGTGCCAGCAGCACCACGGGCGGAACTAACAATGAGCAGTTCTTC
CDR3: CASSTTGGTNNEQFF

V: TRBV5-3
J: TRBJ2-5
size: NA
D: NA
DNA: TGTGCCAGAAGCACCACAAGTAGGACAGAAGAGACCCAGTACTTC
CDR3: CARSTTSRTEETQYF

V: TRBV6-1
J: TRBJ2-7
size: once
D: NA
DNA: TGTGCCAGCAGTGAATTCGGGGGCGAACTTTACGAGCAGTACTTC
CDR3: CASSEFGGELYEQYF

V: TRBV6-5
J: TRBJ1-2
size: NA
D: NA
DNA: TGTGCCAGCAGTTCCGCCCCGACAGGTCCGGGCTACACCTTC
CDR3: CASSSAPTGPGYTF

V: TRBV4-3
J: TRBJ1-4
size: NA
D: NA
DNA: TGCGCCAGCAGCCAAGAGAGGGCAACTAATGAAAAACTGTTTTTT
CDR3: CASSQERATNEKLFF

V: TRBV7-9
J: TRBJ1-2
size: NA
D: TRBD1
DNA: TGTGCCAGCAGCCCGGGACAGGGGAAAGCTAACTATGGCTACACCTTC
CDR3: CASSPGQGKANYGYTF

V: TRBV4-2
J: TRBJ2-3
size: NA
D: NA
DNA: TGTGCCAGCAGCCAAGATGGCCGGCGAGATACGCAGTATTTT
CDR3: CASSQDGRRDTQYF

V: TRBV10-3
J: TRBJ2-7
size: NA
D: NA
DNA: TGTGCTTCATCGGGAACCAGCTCCTACGAGCAGTACTTC
CDR3: CASSGTSSYEQYF